A selection of T cell receptor beta chains follows, all from one sample in a study of PD-1 blockade in classical Hodgkin lymphoma. Data came from immunoSEQ multiplex PCR; TCRdb stores just in-frame clones and leaves some out. The repertoire consists of about 50,000 clones, with roughly 66% occurring once and the leading ten covering more than 13%. Source: peripheral blood mononuclear cells (PBMCs), taken before the second cycle of nivolumab. The receptors come from a human donor with classical Hodgkin lymphoma. Each CDR3 is given with its conserved first and last residue. A D gene is named only where the DNA matches it firmly. The size of a clone is reported for some rows only, either as once, few or many, or as a class for expanded clones.

abundance: few
d_gene: TRBD2
j_gene: TRBJ2-1
v_gene: TRBV19
CDR3nt: TGTGCCAGTAGTATCGTGGGAGGGGAGCAGTTCTTC
CDR3aa: CASSIVGGEQFF

abundance: -
d_gene: -
j_gene: TRBJ2-7
v_gene: TRBV6-5
CDR3nt: TGTGCCAGCAGTGTTCTAGGACCCTACGAGCAGTACTTC
CDR3aa: CASSVLGPYEQYF

abundance: once
d_gene: -
j_gene: TRBJ2-7
v_gene: TRBV6-6
CDR3nt: TGTGCCAGCAGCCAGAGGGCCGCGGGATCCTACGAGCAGTACTTC
CDR3aa: CASSQRAAGSYEQYF

abundance: -
d_gene: TRBD1
j_gene: TRBJ2-3
v_gene: TRBV10-3
CDR3nt: TGTGCCACAGGGCACAGGGGTGCCACAGATACGCAGTATTTT
CDR3aa: CATGHRGATDTQYF

abundance: -
d_gene: TRBD2
j_gene: TRBJ2-7
v_gene: TRBV27
CDR3nt: TGTGCCAGCACCGCCAGGCTAGCGGGATACTACGAGCAGTACTTC
CDR3aa: CASTARLAGYYEQYF

abundance: -
d_gene: -
j_gene: TRBJ1-1
v_gene: TRBV7-2
CDR3nt: TGTGCCAGCAGCTTCACTCGGAACACTGAAGCTTTCTTT
CDR3aa: CASSFTRNTEAFF

abundance: -
d_gene: TRBD2
j_gene: TRBJ2-1
v_gene: TRBV7-9
CDR3nt: TGTGCCAGCAGCTTGTCTAGCGGGATAGTAGATGAGCAGTTCTTC
CDR3aa: CASSLSSGIVDEQFF

abundance: -
d_gene: -
j_gene: TRBJ1-3
v_gene: TRBV5-6
CDR3nt: TGTGCCAGCCCCTGGGAACAGCCGCACTCTGGAAACACCATATATTTT
CDR3aa: CASPWEQPHSGNTIYF

abundance: -
d_gene: -
j_gene: TRBJ2-3
v_gene: TRBV7-3
CDR3nt: TGTGCCAGCAGCTTAATGAGCACAGATACGCAGTATTTT
CDR3aa: CASSLMSTDTQYF

abundance: -
d_gene: TRBD2
j_gene: TRBJ2-7
v_gene: TRBV30
CDR3nt: TGTGCCTGGACTAGCGGGATTCCCCCCTACGAGCAGTACTTC
CDR3aa: CAWTSGIPPYEQYF

abundance: medium-sized
d_gene: -
j_gene: TRBJ1-5
v_gene: TRBV30
CDR3nt: TGTGCCTGGACAGCTGGCAATCAGCCCCAGCATTTT
CDR3aa: CAWTAGNQPQHF

abundance: -
d_gene: -
j_gene: TRBJ2-7
v_gene: TRBV7-9
CDR3nt: TGTGCCAGCAGCTTAGCTGACTTAGCGCACTACGAGCAGTACTTC
CDR3aa: CASSLADLAHYEQYF

abundance: -
d_gene: TRBD2
j_gene: TRBJ2-2
v_gene: TRBV6-1
CDR3nt: TGTGCCAGCAGCACGGGACTAGCGGACACCGGGGAGCTGTTTTTT
CDR3aa: CASSTGLADTGELFF

abundance: -
d_gene: -
j_gene: TRBJ2-7
v_gene: TRBV5-6
CDR3nt: TGTGCCAGCAGCTCCCTCCCCCTCTACGAGCAGTACTTC
CDR3aa: CASSSLPLYEQYF

abundance: -
d_gene: TRBD1
j_gene: TRBJ2-7
v_gene: TRBV6-6
CDR3nt: TGTGCCAGCAGTTCCCTCGGGACAGGGGGAAACGAGCAGTACTTC
CDR3aa: CASSSLGTGGNEQYF

abundance: -
d_gene: -
j_gene: TRBJ2-4
v_gene: TRBV4-3
CDR3nt: TGCGCCAGCAGCCAAGGTGCCGGTAGCAAAAACATTCAGTACTTC
CDR3aa: CASSQGAGSKNIQYF

abundance: -
d_gene: -
j_gene: TRBJ1-2
v_gene: TRBV7-2
CDR3nt: TGTGCCAGCAGCTCCCAAAGCAACTATGGCTACACCTTC
CDR3aa: CASSSQSNYGYTF

abundance: -
d_gene: -
j_gene: TRBJ1-4
v_gene: TRBV7-8
CDR3nt: TGTGCCAGCAGCCCTAAACGGTGGGGAGCTAATGAAAAACTGTTTTTT
CDR3aa: CASSPKRWGANEKLFF

abundance: -
d_gene: -
j_gene: TRBJ1-3
v_gene: TRBV18
CDR3nt: TGTGCCAGCTCACCACTTATAGGCCCCCACTCTGGAAACACCATATATTTT
CDR3aa: CASSPLIGPHSGNTIYF

abundance: few
d_gene: -
j_gene: TRBJ1-5
v_gene: TRBV21-1
CDR3nt: TGTGCCAGCAGCAAGGAAAAGAGTCGACCGCAAAAAGATCAGCCCCAGCATTTT
CDR3aa: CASSKEKSRPQKDQPQHF

abundance: -
d_gene: -
j_gene: TRBJ2-5
v_gene: TRBV19
CDR3nt: TGTGCCAGTAGTGACCGAGGGACCCAGTACTTC
CDR3aa: CASSDRGTQYF

abundance: -
d_gene: TRBD2
j_gene: TRBJ2-2
v_gene: TRBV6-5
CDR3nt: TGTGCCAGCAAGGCGCTAGCGGGCGACACCGGGGAGCTGTTTTTT
CDR3aa: CASKALAGDTGELFF

abundance: -
d_gene: -
j_gene: TRBJ2-7
v_gene: TRBV6-5
CDR3nt: TGTGCCAGCAGTCGGGGGCGCGTTACCTACGAGCAGTACTTC
CDR3aa: CASSRGRVTYEQYF

abundance: -
d_gene: TRBD1
j_gene: TRBJ1-5
v_gene: TRBV18
CDR3nt: TGTGCCAGCTCACTTACAGGGGGCAGTCAGCCCCAGCATTTT
CDR3aa: CASSLTGGSQPQHF

abundance: -
d_gene: -
j_gene: TRBJ2-3
v_gene: TRBV9
CDR3nt: TGTGCCAGCAGCCCCCGCCCGGTTGAGGATACGCAGTATTTT
CDR3aa: CASSPRPVEDTQYF

abundance: -
d_gene: -
j_gene: TRBJ1-1
v_gene: TRBV27
CDR3nt: TGTGCCAGCAGGGGGCAGATGAACACTGAAGCTTTCTTT
CDR3aa: CASRGQMNTEAFF

abundance: -
d_gene: -
j_gene: TRBJ2-2
v_gene: TRBV9
CDR3nt: TGTGCCAGCAGCTCGCCGGGTAGGCCGCGGAACACCGGGGAGCTGTTTTTT
CDR3aa: CASSSPGRPRNTGELFF

abundance: -
d_gene: -
j_gene: TRBJ2-3
v_gene: TRBV30
CDR3nt: TGTGCCTGGAGTGTACTCACAGATACGCAGTATTTT
CDR3aa: CAWSVLTDTQYF

abundance: -
d_gene: -
j_gene: TRBJ1-3
v_gene: TRBV5-1
CDR3nt: TGCGCCAGCAGACCGGGGGCCGGAAACACCATATATTTT
CDR3aa: CASRPGAGNTIYF

abundance: few
d_gene: -
j_gene: TRBJ1-2
v_gene: TRBV29-1
CDR3nt: TGCAACGTTGGCGGCGCAGACTATGGCTACACCTTC
CDR3aa: CNVGGADYGYTF

abundance: once
d_gene: TRBD2
j_gene: TRBJ2-7
v_gene: TRBV19
CDR3nt: TGTGCCAGTAGTTCGGGACTAGCGGGGAACGAGCAGTACTTC
CDR3aa: CASSSGLAGNEQYF

abundance: -
d_gene: TRBD1
j_gene: TRBJ2-7
v_gene: TRBV28
CDR3nt: TGTCTTACAGGGGGCGGCTACGAGCAGTACTTC
CDR3aa: CLTGGGYEQYF

abundance: -
d_gene: -
j_gene: TRBJ2-7
v_gene: TRBV6-5
CDR3nt: TGTGCCAGCAGACGAACTCTAGCGTCCGAGCAGTACTTC
CDR3aa: CASRRTLASEQYF

abundance: -
d_gene: -
j_gene: TRBJ1-1
v_gene: TRBV29-1
CDR3nt: TGCAGCGTGGGGGGGGTTCCCACTGAAGCTTTCTTT
CDR3aa: CSVGGVPTEAFF

abundance: many
d_gene: TRBD2
j_gene: TRBJ2-1
v_gene: TRBV27
CDR3nt: TGTGCCAGCACCGGAATAGCGGGAGAGTGGTGGGAGCAGTTCTTC
CDR3aa: CASTGIAGEWWEQFF

abundance: -
d_gene: -
j_gene: TRBJ2-5
v_gene: TRBV6-5
CDR3nt: TGTGCCAGCAGTTACTCGTCCGAGAATCAAGAGACCCAGTACTTC
CDR3aa: CASSYSSENQETQYF

abundance: few
d_gene: -
j_gene: TRBJ2-7
v_gene: TRBV10-1
CDR3nt: TGCGCCAGGGGGAAATACGAGCAGTACTTC
CDR3aa: CARGKYEQYF

abundance: -
d_gene: -
j_gene: TRBJ2-2
v_gene: TRBV10-1
CDR3nt: TGCGCCAGCAGACTAATGACACTCCGGGAGACGTCCGCCGGGGAGCTGTTTTTT
CDR3aa: CASRLMTLRETSAGELFF

abundance: few
d_gene: TRBD2
j_gene: TRBJ2-1
v_gene: TRBV2
CDR3nt: TGTGCCAGCAGTGATAGTGGACTAGCGGGAGGCGATGAGCAGTTCTTC
CDR3aa: CASSDSGLAGGDEQFF

abundance: -
d_gene: TRBD1
j_gene: TRBJ1-2
v_gene: TRBV29-1
CDR3nt: TGCAGCGACACGGGACAGGGAGGGGGCTACACCTTC
CDR3aa: CSDTGQGGGYTF

abundance: -
d_gene: -
j_gene: TRBJ1-2
v_gene: TRBV30
CDR3nt: TGTGCCTGGAGTGTAAGTGGGGCAGGGACCAACTATGGCTACACCTTC
CDR3aa: CAWSVSGAGTNYGYTF

abundance: -
d_gene: -
j_gene: TRBJ1-1
v_gene: TRBV7-9
CDR3nt: TGTGCCAGCAGCTTACTCCCGGGAAATGCTTTCTTT
CDR3aa: CASSLLPGNAFF

abundance: -
d_gene: -
j_gene: TRBJ2-1
v_gene: TRBV2
CDR3nt: TGTGCCAGCAGTGTAGGACTTCACCAGTTCTTC
CDR3aa: CASSVGLHQFF

abundance: once
d_gene: TRBD2
j_gene: TRBJ2-7
v_gene: TRBV19
CDR3nt: TGTGCCAGTACCCCGACTAGCGGGAGGACCTACGAGCAGTACTTC
CDR3aa: CASTPTSGRTYEQYF

abundance: once
d_gene: -
j_gene: TRBJ1-2
v_gene: TRBV7-8
CDR3nt: TGTGCCAGCAGCTTAGTGGGCGATGGCTACACCTTC
CDR3aa: CASSLVGDGYTF

abundance: few
d_gene: TRBD1
j_gene: TRBJ1-1
v_gene: TRBV11-2
CDR3nt: TGTGCCAGCAGGTCGCTACAGGGGCTTGACACTGAAGCTTTCTTT
CDR3aa: CASRSLQGLDTEAFF

abundance: -
d_gene: TRBD1
j_gene: TRBJ2-1
v_gene: TRBV19
CDR3nt: TGTGCCAGTAGTACCCGGGACAGCTACAATGAGCAGTTCTTC
CDR3aa: CASSTRDSYNEQFF

abundance: -
d_gene: TRBD1
j_gene: TRBJ2-1
v_gene: TRBV7-3
CDR3nt: TGTGCCAGCAGCCCCCGGACAGGGCAAACTTACAATGAGCAGTTCTTC
CDR3aa: CASSPRTGQTYNEQFF

abundance: -
d_gene: TRBD1
j_gene: TRBJ2-2
v_gene: TRBV5-6
CDR3nt: TGTGCCAGCAGTTTTGGGAACAGGGGCTTGAACACCGGGGAGCTGTTTTTT
CDR3aa: CASSFGNRGLNTGELFF

abundance: -
d_gene: -
j_gene: TRBJ1-5
v_gene: TRBV6-5
CDR3nt: TGTGCCAGCAGCCCCGGGACACTTAGCAATCAGCCCCAGCATTTT
CDR3aa: CASSPGTLSNQPQHF